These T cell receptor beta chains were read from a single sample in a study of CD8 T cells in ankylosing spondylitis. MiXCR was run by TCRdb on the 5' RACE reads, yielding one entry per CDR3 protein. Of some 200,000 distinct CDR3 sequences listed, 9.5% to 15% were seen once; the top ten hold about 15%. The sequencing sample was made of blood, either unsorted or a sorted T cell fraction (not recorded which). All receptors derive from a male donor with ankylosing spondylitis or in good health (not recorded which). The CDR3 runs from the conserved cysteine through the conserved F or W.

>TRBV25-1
CASSARLLGSPGELFF
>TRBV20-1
CSARDMVHYNEQFF
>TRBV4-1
CASSPGLADEQYF
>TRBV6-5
CASSYYPGPPSGANVLTF
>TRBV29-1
CSVEDLQGQGATYYGYTF
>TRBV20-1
CSARDFRTSGRAEQYF
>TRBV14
CASSQDRAGAITGELFF
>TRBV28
CASSPRQRLYEQYF
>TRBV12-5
CASGPNLKTSGPYNEQFF
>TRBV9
CASSLMGGGADTEAFF
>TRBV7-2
CASSLARTGKNTGELFF
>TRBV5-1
CASSTPEGTLDNEQFF
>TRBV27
CASSLRGHYGYTF
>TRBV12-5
CASGLVGSYSAGYTF
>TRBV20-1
CSAIGDGVSYEQYF
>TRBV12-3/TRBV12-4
CASTGGEYFDEQYF
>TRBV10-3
CAISVPGQGYNEQFF
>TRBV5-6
CASSPGTGRAFF
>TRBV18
CASSLLKIYNEQFF
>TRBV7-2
CASSLTGGLETQYF
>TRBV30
CAWSSGGNEQFF
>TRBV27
CASRWAPGGYNEQFF
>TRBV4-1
CASSQDWGLVYEQYF
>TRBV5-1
CASGDSTNTEAFF
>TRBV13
CASSLGRASYEQYF
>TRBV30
CAWSVGLGGIYEQYF
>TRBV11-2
CASSPDAGALGYNEQFF
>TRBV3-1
CASSYREWGSTEAFF
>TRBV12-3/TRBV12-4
CASSLGRVHEQYF
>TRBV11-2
CASMEGYEQYF
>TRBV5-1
CASSLDGNSNQPQHF
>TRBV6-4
CASSDSDRGEQYF
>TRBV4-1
CASSQDPTGSSYEQYF
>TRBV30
CAWSVLGTEAFF
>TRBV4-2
CATGQNYGYTF
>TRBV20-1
CSAPAGTSGLAKNIQYF
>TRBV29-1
CSVEDGVNYGYTF
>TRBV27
CASSPLVPKATDTQYF